The rows below give T cell receptor beta chains drawn from one sample of a study of T cells in Graves' hyperthyroidism and ophthalmopathy. TCRdb passed the multiplex PCR reads through MiXCR, listing each CDR3 protein once. The sample has roughly 740,000 distinct CDR3 sequences; less than 20% are singletons. Sample: blood. Receptors originate from a man aged 18 to 30 with Graves' hyperthyroidism. The CDR3 runs from the conserved cysteine through the conserved F or W. A D gene is named only where the DNA matches it firmly. Clone size, where shown, is once, few, many, or a class for clones that have expanded.

TGTGCCAGCAGCGGGAGGAGGGGCCTTCTCGTGGATGAGCAGTTCTTC	CASSGRRGLLVDEQFF	-	TRBV9	-	TRBJ2-1
TGTGCCAGTAGTCCGACGGCTGGGGCCAACGTCCTGACTTTC	CASSPTAGANVLTF	-	TRBV19	-	TRBJ2-6
TGCAGTGCCAAAAGGGGAGCGGGAGTGCAAGAGACCCAGTACTTC	CSAKRGAGVQETQYF	many	TRBV20-1	TRBD2	TRBJ2-5
TGTGCCAGCAGCCATGCAGGGGACCCCTATGGCTACACCTTC	CASSHAGDPYGYTF	many	TRBV3-1	-	TRBJ1-2
TGTGCCAGCAGTTCGCGGAGCACTGAAGCTTTCTTT	CASSSRSTEAFF	many	TRBV28	-	TRBJ1-1
TGTGCCAGCGTCCCGGGACAGGGAGTGGACACTGAAGCTTTCTTT	CASVPGQGVDTEAFF	many	TRBV6-1	TRBD1	TRBJ1-1
TGTGCCAGCTCATCAAACCTGGGACAGACAGGGCAGTACTTC	CASSSNLGQTGQYF	few	TRBV18	TRBD1	TRBJ2-7
TGCAGCGTTTGGACAGCCCAAGAGACCCAGTACTTC	CSVWTAQETQYF	many	TRBV29-1	-	TRBJ2-5
TGTGCCAGCAGCTTAATTTCCCGGGAGGCCTTAGGCAAAAACATTCAGTACTTC	CASSLISREALGKNIQYF	-	TRBV7-3	TRBD2	TRBJ2-4
TGCGCCAGCAGCACCTCCCGACAGGGTAACACTGAAGCTTTCTTT	CASSTSRQGNTEAFF	few	TRBV4-3	TRBD1	TRBJ1-1
TGTGCCAGCAGTTCACCCCCGGGGATTTGGAATGAGCAGTTCTTC	CASSSPPGIWNEQFF	-	TRBV28	-	TRBJ2-1
TGTGCCAGCACCTGGGGGGGGTTGAACAAAAACATTCAGTACTTC	CASTWGGLNKNIQYF	many	TRBV28	TRBD2	TRBJ2-4
TGTGCCTGCTCTACCCCGGGACCGAGCTATGGCTACACCTTC	CACSTPGPSYGYTF	few	TRBV12-3/TRBV12-4	-	TRBJ1-2
TGTGCCAGTAGTCTCTTTCCTTACTACGAGCAGTACTTC	CASSLFPYYEQYF	-	TRBV19	-	TRBJ2-7
TGTGCCAGCAGCTTAACCCCGGGGGCGAATGAGCAGTTCTTC	CASSLTPGANEQFF	many	TRBV7-3	-	TRBJ2-1
TGTGCCAGCAGTGAGCACAGCATGAACACTGAAGCTTTCTTT	CASSEHSMNTEAFF	-	TRBV2	-	TRBJ1-1
TGTGCCAGCAGCCCGACAGGGATCACCGGGGAGCTGTTTTTT	CASSPTGITGELFF	many	TRBV28	TRBD1	TRBJ2-2
TGTGCCAGTAGTCCGGGGCCCCACACAGATACGCAGTATTTT	CASSPGPHTDTQYF	-	TRBV19	-	TRBJ2-3
TGTGCCAGCAGCTTAGTCGGCGGATTGAACACCGGGGAGCTGTTTTTT	CASSLVGGLNTGELFF	-	TRBV7-2	-	TRBJ2-2
TGTGCCAGCAGCCAACCACGGGACAGGGGTTATTCCAAAAACATTCAGTACTTC	CASSQPRDRGYSKNIQYF	few	TRBV3-1	TRBD1	TRBJ2-4
TGTGCCAGCAGCTTGGTGGACAGGCCCGAGCTAGACTATGGCTACACCTTC	CASSLVDRPELDYGYTF	-	TRBV5-6	TRBD1	TRBJ1-2
TGTGCCAGCAGTTTAATGTCCAACCTTTACAATGAGCAGTTCTTC	CASSLMSNLYNEQFF	-	TRBV27	-	TRBJ2-1
TGTGCCACCAGCAGGAGAGTCTCGGATCAGCCCCAGCATTTT	CATSRRVSDQPQHF	-	TRBV15	-	TRBJ1-5
TGCGCCAGCAGCCTTACTCAGGGGGCGGACACTGAAGCTTTCTTT	CASSLTQGADTEAFF	-	TRBV4-1	TRBD1	TRBJ1-1
TGCAGTGCTAGGGGCCGAGCCTTTTCCTACAATGAGCAGTTCTTC	CSARGRAFSYNEQFF	many	TRBV20-1	-	TRBJ2-1
TGTGCCAGCAGTGCCCCGGGACAGTTCAATGAAAAACTGTTTTTT	CASSAPGQFNEKLFF	many	TRBV28	TRBD1	TRBJ1-4
TGTGCCAGCAGATACGGAGGGGGCTGGACCGGGGAGCTGTTTTTT	CASRYGGGWTGELFF	few	TRBV7-9	-	TRBJ2-2
TGTGCCAGCAGCTTAGGGCCGACAGGGAGAGGGGAGACCCAGTACTTC	CASSLGPTGRGETQYF	few	TRBV11-2	TRBD1	TRBJ2-5
TGTGCCAGCAACGACGGGTCGTACGAGCAGTTCTTC	CASNDGSYEQFF	many	TRBV3-1	-	TRBJ2-1
TGTGCCAGCAGCCAACTAGCATCTCAAGAGACCCAGTACTTC	CASSQLASQETQYF	-	TRBV14	-	TRBJ2-5
TGTGCCAGCTCTACAACACGCGGTTCGGAGCTAATTTTAGCAGAGACCCAGTACTTC	CASSTTRGSELILAETQYF	many	TRBV18	-	TRBJ2-5
TGTGCCAGCAGCTTAGGTGCATCCGATACGCAGTATTTT	CASSLGASDTQYF	few	TRBV7-9	-	TRBJ2-3
TGTGCCAGCAGCTTAGGCCCAGCTAGCACAGATACGCAGTATTTT	CASSLGPASTDTQYF	-	TRBV7-2	-	TRBJ2-3
TGTGCCAGCAGCTCACAAATTCATCACAGGGGGTTTATGAACACTGAAGCTTTCTTT	CASSSQIHHRGFMNTEAFF	many	TRBV7-9	TRBD1	TRBJ1-1
TGTGCCAGCAGTGACCCGGGACTGTCAGATACGCAGTATTTT	CASSDPGLSDTQYF	-	TRBV6-2/TRBV6-3	-	TRBJ2-3
TGTGCCAGTAGTATCACAGACATGAACACTGAAGCTTTCTTT	CASSITDMNTEAFF	-	TRBV19	-	TRBJ1-1
TGTGCCAGCAGCCCACAGGGGTTCCTAGGTGAAAAACTGTTTTTT	CASSPQGFLGEKLFF	-	TRBV3-1	TRBD1	TRBJ1-4
TGTGCCTGGAGTATGGCGGCAGGCAATCAGCCCCAGCATTTT	CAWSMAAGNQPQHF	few	TRBV30	-	TRBJ1-5
TGCAGCGTTGTAAAGAGATACAATGAGCAGTTCTTC	CSVVKRYNEQFF	-	TRBV29-1	-	TRBJ2-1
TGTGCCAGCAGCGAGCGGGAGGGCCGTTTAGGTGAGCAGTTCTTC	CASSEREGRLGEQFF	-	TRBV6-2/TRBV6-3	TRBD2	TRBJ2-1